This TCR beta chain was recovered during a study of cytomegalovirus exposure and HLA in healthy donors. The overall study: Some 85 million unique TCRs, all from HLA-typed donors, were included in an early release of the data. Study conclusions and caveats: Confirmation was obtained in vitro that a few CMV-associated chains are specific for CMV antigens. Later analysis demonstrated an association between a missense DCLRE1C variant and TCR beta V- and J-gene trimming. Earlier findings revealed that most TCR beta V segments proved productive either about 90% or about 30% of the time.

The study ran its PCR with 60 Vbeta and 13 Jbeta primers. TCRdb's table, derived via immunoSEQ multiplex PCR, lists solely in-frame clones and lacks some. Here the sample spans some 96,000 clones, roughly 79% being singletons. On this clone: Its antigen is not known.

This CDR3 comprises 13 residues. Trimming took off 6 bases at V and 6 bases at J, with 15 bases between the two ends. Germline V gene lookup returns CDR1 MGHDK and CDR2 SYGVNS. The sequence was collected from a man aged 35-49 years in good health and CMV-seronegative. V usage is TRBV25-1 and J usage is TRBJ2-7; TRBD1 might be the D (5 bases). Sequencing was done on a sample of PBMCs. The CDR3 DNA is TGTGCCAGCAGCGACCTAGGGGAAAGCGAGCAGTACTTC. As protein: CASSDLGESEQYF.